This T cell receptor beta chain was captured in a study of T cells in localized non-small cell lung cancer. Regarding the study as a whole: In adjacent lung, a median approximately 60 of the top 100 tumor clones were found. A denser population of T cells in blood accompanied longer overall survival. Measurement of T cell clonality placed uninvolved adjacent lung highest, above the level in tumor. Investigators sequenced only a single tumor region, leaving heterogeneity possible.

Method: immunoSEQ multiplex PCR; TCRdb's copy keeps in-frame clones and lacks some. Of over 55,000 clones listed, roughly nine tenths are singletons. The CDR3 is 9 residues long. Comment on this clone: Antigen: not known.

The rearrangement joins TRBV21-1 to TRBJ2-3; TRBD1 is the table's D call, not checked against the DNA. TRBV21-1 is described as a pseudogene. The origin of this receptor is a woman aged 35-70 years with stage I lung adenocarcinoma. The sequences come from peripheral blood, collected before any cancer treatment. The CDR3 protein is CASSSLHYF. The DNA for the CDR3 is TGTGCCAGCAGCAGCTTACATTATTTT.